The clone carrying this TCR beta chain turned up a few times. As yet, its antigen is unknown. Samples underwent the assay at deep level. Data came from immunoSEQ multiplex PCR; TCRdb stores just in-frame clones and leaves some out. This sample yields 2.3 million or so clones, of which over 90% are seen a single time; about 0.41% belongs to the top ten. Adults of Caucasian background living in Nashville, Tennessee made up all donors. The sample belongs to a study of shared clonotypes between healthy human individuals. Notes on the study in general: Represented genetic and exposure-history diversity was restricted by having few donors.

Trimming pared 6 bases from V and 3 bases from J, leaving 9 bases between. Germline V gene data show CDR1 as MNHEY and CDR2 as SVGAGI. The CDR3 contains 13 residues. The sample consisted of naive CD4+ T cells from PBMCs. The sample's subset: CD45RA+ positively selected. This clonotype was sampled from a man in his late teens or twenties in good health. Some clones in this sample may be carry-over from other donors' samples. The chain has TRBV6-5 and TRBJ2-1; possible D gene TRBD1, 5 bases. CDR3 in amino acids: CASRPDSYNEQFF. CDR3 in DNA: TGTGCCAGCAGACCCGACAGCTACAATGAGCAGTTCTTC.